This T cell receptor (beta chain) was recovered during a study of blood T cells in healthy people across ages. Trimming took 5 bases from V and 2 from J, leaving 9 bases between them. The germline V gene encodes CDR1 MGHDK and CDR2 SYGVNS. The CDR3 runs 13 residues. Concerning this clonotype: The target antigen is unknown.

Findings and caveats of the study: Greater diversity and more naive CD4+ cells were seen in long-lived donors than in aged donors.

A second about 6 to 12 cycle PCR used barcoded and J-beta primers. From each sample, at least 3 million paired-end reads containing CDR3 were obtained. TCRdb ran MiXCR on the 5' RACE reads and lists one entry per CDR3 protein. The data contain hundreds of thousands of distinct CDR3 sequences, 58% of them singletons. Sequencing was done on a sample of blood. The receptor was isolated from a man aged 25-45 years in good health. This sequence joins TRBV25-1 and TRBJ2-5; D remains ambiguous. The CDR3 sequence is CASSMAAQETQYF. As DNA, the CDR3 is TGTGCCAGCAGTATGGCGGCTCAAGAGACCCAGTACTTC.